A selection of T cell receptor beta chains follows, all from one sample in a study of blood T cell repertoires in COVID-19. Repertoires were generated with immunoSEQ multiplex PCR, while TCRdb's copy carries only in-frame clones and drops some. The repertoire includes some 400,000 clones, around 87% of them detected once, and roughly 10% sits in the top ten. The specimen sequenced was peripheral blood. The source is a woman younger than 45 with COVID-19, enrolled during active disease. Both conserved end residues are trimmed from each CDR3.

v_gene | CDR3aa
TRBV4-2 | ASSQGARTGGSYEQY
TRBV5-1 | ASRRQGASGELF
TRBV9 | ASRGVGTDTQY
TRBV6-2/TRBV6-3 | ASSYRGSNEKLF
TRBV28 | ASSLFRRLAGGPRYEQY
TRBV7-2 | ASSLSRENIQY
TRBV30 | AWSGGAGTANSPLH
TRBV27 | ASRVGTGGPFNTDTQY
TRBV5-4 | ASRRVEKTYEQY
TRBV13 | ASSLGAGGRGYEQY
TRBV30 | AWSVPGTPLH
TRBV12-3/TRBV12-4 | ASSLVGANEQF
TRBV9 | ASSASGRGEETQY
TRBV27 | ASSRDFSSYEQY
TRBV27 | ASTPGGGHGYT
TRBV13 | ASSLGPGILYEQY
TRBV9 | ASSVSGASGGYEQY
TRBV27 | ASSLSILAGGRDTGELF
TRBV13 | ASSPVPRVDYGYT
TRBV5-1 | ASSETSSEDEQF
TRBV19 | ASSKLAGGSYNEQF
TRBV4-1 | ASSPGTGSSYEQY
TRBV5-4 | ASSLGQGLTSPLH
TRBV19 | ASRRGRAYEQY
TRBV11-3 | ASGQGNEQY
TRBV12-3/TRBV12-4 | ASSTGENQPQH
TRBV3-1/TRBV3-2 | ASSQDSGNTIY
TRBV2 | ASSVAGQGSDEQY
TRBV25-1 | ASSPTGEGYSNQPQH
TRBV28 | ASSLQLPESATQY
TRBV24-1 | ATSDSGQGYQETQY
TRBV30 | AWSRDRGNQPQH
TRBV7-9 | ASSFGQTSGQETQY
TRBV2 | ASRKQGNSGNTIY
TRBV28 | ASGGGTNEKLF
TRBV2 | ASNRANYGYT
TRBV27 | ASRSPGYGYT
TRBV6-5 | ASSLGTGAGNTIY
TRBV27 | ASSSLSLRGFFTEAF
TRBV28 | ASLTGQRTNYGYT
TRBV28 | ASSSPGQGNYGYT
TRBV9 | ASSVGGTPSTDTQY
TRBV3-1/TRBV3-2 | ASSQGGTGTYEQY
TRBV5-1 | ASMRGRGDGYT
TRBV2 | ASSRGQTMNTEAF
TRBV10-3 | ATDRGSGANVLT
TRBV7-2 | ASSDRLARDTQY
TRBV6-1 | ASSDFKNTEAF
TRBV7-3 | ASSLQGAAGYT
TRBV9 | ASSPRQGQGYGYT
TRBV30 | AWSVTFGSGNTIY
TRBV18 | ASSSDQGQPQH
TRBV4-2 | ASSLPDTREQY
TRBV18 | ASAGLNTEAF